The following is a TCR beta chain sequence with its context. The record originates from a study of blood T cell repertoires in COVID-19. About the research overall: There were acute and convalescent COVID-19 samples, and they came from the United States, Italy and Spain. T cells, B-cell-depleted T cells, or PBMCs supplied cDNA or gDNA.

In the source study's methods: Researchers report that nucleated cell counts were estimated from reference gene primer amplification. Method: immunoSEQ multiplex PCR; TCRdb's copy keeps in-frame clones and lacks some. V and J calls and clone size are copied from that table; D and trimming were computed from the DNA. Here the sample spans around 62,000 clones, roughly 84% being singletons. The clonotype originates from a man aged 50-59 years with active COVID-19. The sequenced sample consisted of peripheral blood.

The CDR3 DNA reads as TGCGCCAGCAGCCATATAAGCGGGGGACGGACAGATACGCAGTATTTT. It encodes CASSHISGGRTDTQYF. The genes are TRBV4-3 and TRBJ2-3; 8 bases map to TRBD2. The V gene end was trimmed by 3 bases and the J gene end by 3 bases; junction bases not matched to a gene: 8. Per the germline V gene, CDR1 is LGHNA and CDR2 is YSLEER. This CDR3 is built from 16 residues.